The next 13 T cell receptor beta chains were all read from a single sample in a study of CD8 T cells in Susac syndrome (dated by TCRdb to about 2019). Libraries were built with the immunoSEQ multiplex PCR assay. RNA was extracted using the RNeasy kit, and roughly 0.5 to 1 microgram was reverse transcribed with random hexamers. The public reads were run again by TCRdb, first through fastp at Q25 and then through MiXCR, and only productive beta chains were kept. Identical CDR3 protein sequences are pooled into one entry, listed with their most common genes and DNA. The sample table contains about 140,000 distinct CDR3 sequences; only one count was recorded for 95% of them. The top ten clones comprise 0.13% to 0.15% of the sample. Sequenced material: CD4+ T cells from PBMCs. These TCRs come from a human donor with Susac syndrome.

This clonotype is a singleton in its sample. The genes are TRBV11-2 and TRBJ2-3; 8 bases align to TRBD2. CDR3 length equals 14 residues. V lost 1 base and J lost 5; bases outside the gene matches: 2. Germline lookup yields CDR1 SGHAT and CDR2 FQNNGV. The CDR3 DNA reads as TGTGCCAGCAGCTTAGTCGGGAGGGTAGATACGCAGTATTTT. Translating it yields CASSLVGRVDTQYF.

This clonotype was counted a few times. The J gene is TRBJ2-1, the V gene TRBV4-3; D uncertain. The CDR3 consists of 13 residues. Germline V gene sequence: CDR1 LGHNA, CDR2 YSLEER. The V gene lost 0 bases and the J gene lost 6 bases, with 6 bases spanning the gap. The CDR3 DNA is TGCGCCAGCAGCCAAGAGGGCGGCAATGAGCAGTTCTTC. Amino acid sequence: CASSQEGGNEQFF.

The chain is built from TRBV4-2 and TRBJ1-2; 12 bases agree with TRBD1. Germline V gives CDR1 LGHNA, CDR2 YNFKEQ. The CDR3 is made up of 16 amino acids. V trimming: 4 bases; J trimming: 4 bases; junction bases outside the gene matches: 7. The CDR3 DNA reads TGTGCCAGCAGCCGGGGACAGGGGGCGGAAGGCTATGGCTACACCTTC. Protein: CASSRGQGAEGYGYTF.

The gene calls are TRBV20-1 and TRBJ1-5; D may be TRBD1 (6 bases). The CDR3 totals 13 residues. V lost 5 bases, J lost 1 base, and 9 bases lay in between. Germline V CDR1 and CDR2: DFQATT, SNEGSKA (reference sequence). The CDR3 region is CSAQDRSNQPQHF. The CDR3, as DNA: TGCAGTGCTCAAGACAGGAGCAATCAGCCCCAGCATTTT.

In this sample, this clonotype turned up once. DNA of the CDR3: TGTGCCAGCAGTGAAGTGGGACAGATAATGAACACTGAAGCTTTCTTT. It specifies CASSEVGQIMNTEAFF. This chain uses TRBV2 with TRBJ1-1; 7 bases align to TRBD1. CDR3 length: 16 amino acids. Germline CDR1 reads SNHLY; CDR2 reads FYNNEI. J gave up 0 bases and V 1 base, and 5 bases lay outside the gene matches. Full variable domain (missing parts from reference TRBV2 and TRBJ1-1): EPEVTQTPSHQVTQMGQEVILRCVPISNHLYFYWYRQILGQKVEFLVSFYNNEISEKSEIFDDQFSVERPDGSNFTLKIRSTKLEDSAMYFCASSEVGQIMNTEAFFGQGTRLTVV.

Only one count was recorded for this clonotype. DNA for the CDR3: TGTGCCAGCAGTGGGGGGGGATCTAGCTCCTACAATGAGCAGTTCTTC. As protein: CASSGGGSSSYNEQFF. The chain couples TRBV6-1 to TRBJ2-1; 7 nucleotides match TRBD2. V trimming: 4 bases; J trimming: 0 bases; junction bases outside the gene matches: 6. CDR3 length: 16 amino acids. Germline loops: CDR1 MNHNS, CDR2 SASEGT.

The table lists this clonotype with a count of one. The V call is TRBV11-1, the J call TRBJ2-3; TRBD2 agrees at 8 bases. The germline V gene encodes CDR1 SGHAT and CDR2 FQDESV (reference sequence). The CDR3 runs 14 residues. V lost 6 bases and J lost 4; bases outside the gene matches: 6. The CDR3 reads CASSTPGGSDTQYF. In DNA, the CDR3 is TGTGCCAGCAGTACCCCGGGGGGGTCAGATACGCAGTATTTT.

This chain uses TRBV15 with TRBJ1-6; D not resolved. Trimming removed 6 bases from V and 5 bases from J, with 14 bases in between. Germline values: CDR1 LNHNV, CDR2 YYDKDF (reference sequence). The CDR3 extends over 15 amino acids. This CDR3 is CATRPGGRDNSPLHF. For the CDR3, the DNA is TGTGCCACCAGACCTGGCGGGAGGGATAATTCACCCCTCCACTTT.

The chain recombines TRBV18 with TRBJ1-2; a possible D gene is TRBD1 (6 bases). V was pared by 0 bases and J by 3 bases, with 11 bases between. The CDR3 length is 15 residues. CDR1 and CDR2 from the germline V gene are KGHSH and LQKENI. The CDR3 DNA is TGTGCCAGCTCACCACCGACGGGGGCGGACTATGGCTACACCTTC. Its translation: CASSPPTGADYGYTF. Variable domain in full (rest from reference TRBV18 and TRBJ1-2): NAGVMQNPRHLVRRRGQEARLRCSPMKGHSHVYWYRQLPEEGLKFMVYLQKENIIDESGMPKERFSAEFPKEGPSILRIQQVVRGDSAAYFCASSPPTGADYGYTFGSGTRLTVV.

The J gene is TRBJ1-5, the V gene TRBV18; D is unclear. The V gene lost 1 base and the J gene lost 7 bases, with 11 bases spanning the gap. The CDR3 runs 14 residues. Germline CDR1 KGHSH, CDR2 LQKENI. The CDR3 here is CASSPLQDRQPQHF. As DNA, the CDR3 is TGTGCCAGCTCACCACTGCAGGATCGGCAGCCCCAGCATTTT.

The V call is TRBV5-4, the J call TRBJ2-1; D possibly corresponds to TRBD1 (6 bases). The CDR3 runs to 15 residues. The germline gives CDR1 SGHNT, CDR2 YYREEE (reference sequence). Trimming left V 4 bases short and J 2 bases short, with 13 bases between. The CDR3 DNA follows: TGTGCCAGCAGCGACAGGACAACTACCTACAATGAGCAGTTCTTC. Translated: CASSDRTTTYNEQFF.

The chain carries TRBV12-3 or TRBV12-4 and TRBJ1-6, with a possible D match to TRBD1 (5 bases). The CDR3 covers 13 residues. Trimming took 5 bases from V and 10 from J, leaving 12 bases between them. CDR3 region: CASSLRVESPLHF. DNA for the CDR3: TGTGCCAGCAGTCTCAGGGTGGAGTCACCCCTCCACTTT.

This CDR3 reads CASSPMRVVGSDEQFF. For the CDR3, the DNA is TGCGCCAGCAGCCCTATGCGCGTAGTCGGTTCCGATGAGCAGTTCTTC. The chain is built from TRBV4-1 and TRBJ2-1, with unresolved D. The V end was cut by 4 bases, the J end by 8 bases, with 21 bases between. The CDR3 is 16 residues long. Germline values: CDR1 MGHRA, CDR2 YSYEKL.